Below, one TCR beta chain is given with its context. Its target is not known. Any history of autoimmune disease or systemic immunosuppression disqualified patients. TCRdb keeps only in-frame clones here, not all; method: immunoSEQ multiplex PCR. The sample has more than 65,000 clones, about 81% seen once; the top ten hold roughly 4.7%. The data originate from a study of OX40 agonist ivuxolimab in advanced cancers. Study-wide context: Patient treatment consisted of intravenous ivuxolimab administration every 2 weeks at 0.01 to 10 mg/kg. Patients enrolled in dose escalation were diagnosed with hepatocellular carcinoma, melanoma, renal cell or head and neck cancer. General study findings and limits: The 0.1-3.0 mg/kg partial responders had among the lowest clonal expansion.

Germline assignment: CDR1 SGHVS and CDR2 FQNEAQ. The CDR3 runs 16 residues. V was shortened by 0 bases and J by 0 bases, with 11 bases between the two germline ends. The sample was CD4+ or CD8+ T cells sorted from blood, taken in a trial of the OX40 agonist ivuxolimab. The TCR sequence derives from an adult with an advanced solid tumor such as melanoma, head and neck, liver or kidney cancer. The rearrangement uses TRBV7-8 and TRBJ1-1; D possibly corresponds to TRBD1 (6 bases). For the CDR3, the DNA is TGTGCCAGCAGCTTAGCTCCGACAGGTTTGAACACTGAAGCTTTCTTT. Its protein is CASSLAPTGLNTEAFF.